One sample yielded the 9 T cell receptor beta chains listed below, sequenced in a study of spatial heterogeneity in lung cancer. Findings of the study overall: Tumoral mutation counts were tracked by counts of expanded intratumoral alpha and beta TCRs.

TCRdb passed the 5' RACE reads through MiXCR, listing each CDR3 protein once. The sample consists of over 15,000 distinct CDR3 sequences, approximately 7% of them appearing once. No antigen has been identified for these receptors. Stated time point: sample taken at primary tumor resection. Sample: lung tumor tissue, taken at surgery. Receptor source: a female donor with early-stage non-small cell lung cancer.

This clonotype is judged medium-sized. Since it is a stray read in a library aimed at alpha chains, this beta chain has a size that is not meaningful. The chain carries TRBV30 and TRBJ2-4; TRBD2 matches at 7 bases. Per germline, CDR1 GTSNPN and CDR2 SVGIG (reference sequence). Unmatched junction bases numbered 6, after V lost 4 bases and J lost 3 bases. The CDR3 loop spans 14 amino acids. CDR3 amino acids: CAWMPSGYKNIQYF. CDR3 nucleotides: TGTGCCTGGATGCCTAGCGGTTACAAAAACATTCAGTACTTC. Filled out from reference TRBV30 and TRBJ2-4, the complete variable domain reads SQTIHQWPATLVQPVGSPLSLECTVEGTSNPNLYWYRQAAGRGLQLLFYSVGIGQISSEVPQNLSASRPQDRQFILSSKKLLLSDSGFYLCAWMPSGYKNIQYFGAGTRLSVL.

Points on this clonotype: This beta chain appears as a stray read in a library generated for alpha chains; its size is not informative. The genes are TRBV4-2 and TRBJ2-2; D not certain. Deletions cut 0 bases from V and 6 bases from J, with 14 bases between. The CDR3 totals 16 residues. Germline V gene data show CDR1 as LGHNA and CDR2 as YNFKEQ. The DNA of the CDR3 is TGTGCCAGCAGCCAAGAAATGGGCGTCCGACCCGGGGAGCTGTTTTTT. Protein: CASSQEMGVRPGELFF.

This clonotype was observed a handful of times. Found in a library prepared for alpha chains, this beta chain is an off-target read, and its abundance has little meaning. The V call is TRBV5-1, the J call TRBJ1-3; TRBD1 aligns across 9 bases. The CDR3 runs to 16 residues. The V gene's germline CDR1 is SGHRS and CDR2 YFSETQ. The ends lost 4 bases at V and 3 bases at J; junction bases unmatched: 8. The CDR3 region has the DNA TGCGCCAGCAGCCGGGACAGGGCGTCTAGTGGAAACACCATATATTTT. Protein: CASSRDRASSGNTIYF.

In regard to this clonotype: This beta chain was picked up by a library intended for alpha chains and is off target, so its count carries little meaning. V and J are TRBV9 and TRBJ2-2; TRBD1 matches 7 bases. The germline CDR1 and CDR2 sequences are SGDLS and YYNGEE. Germline trimming cut 0 bases from V and 4 bases from J; bases unmatched to any gene: 3. This CDR3 comprises 15 residues. The CDR3 loop reads CASSVETGATGELFF. For the CDR3, the DNA is TGTGCCAGCAGCGTAGAAACAGGGGCCACCGGGGAGCTGTTTTTT.

With respect to this clonotype: This beta chain is a stray read from a library made for alpha chains; its abundance is not meaningful. The chain recombines TRBV28 with TRBJ1-1; D unresolved. Germline assignment: CDR1 MDHEN and CDR2 SYDVKM. The CDR3 sequence is 12 residues long. V lost 10 bases and J lost 7, with 16 bases in between. The DNA of the CDR3 is TGTGCCACTAGGGCCCAAACCTTTGAAGCTTTCTTT. Residues: CATRAQTFEAFF.

This clonotype is termed medium-sized. For a library built for alpha chains, this beta chain is a stray read; little rests on its size. The chain joins TRBV9 to TRBJ2-7; D is unclear. This CDR3 region has 13 residues. V shed 0 bases and J shed 5 bases, with 9 bases lying between them. Germline V lookup: CDR1 SGDLS, CDR2 YYNGEE. The CDR3 DNA reads TGTGCCAGCAGCGTAGGAAGCCACCACGAGCAGTACTTC. Amino acids: CASSVGSHHEQYF.

In its sample, this clonotype ranks as medium-sized. With the library built for alpha chains, this beta chain is off target and its frequency is not meaningful. J is TRBJ1-5 and V is TRBV5-6; 7 bases map to TRBD1. CDR1 and CDR2 (germline): SGHDT, YYEEEE. J was trimmed by 6 bases and V by 4 bases; bases with no gene match: 7. This CDR3 is built from 14 residues. CDR3 nucleotides: TGTGCCAGCAGCCACCGACAGGGATTTCAGCCCCAGCATTTT. Translated, it gives CASSHRQGFQPQHF.

Comment on this clonotype: This beta chain was picked up by a library intended for alpha chains and is off target, so its count carries little meaning. This chain links TRBV3-1 with TRBJ2-3, with D unclear. Germline values: CDR1 LGHDT, CDR2 YNNKEL (reference sequence). V was cut by 1 base and J by 2 bases, with 10 bases left in between. The CDR3 spans 15 residues. The CDR3 nucleotides read TGTGCCAGCAGCCAAGGCCAGCGATTCACAGATACGCAGTATTTT. Translation gives CASSQGQRFTDTQYF.

This clonotype was recorded many times. Because this beta chain is a stray read in a library intended to capture alpha chains, its abundance should not be given much weight. This sequence joins TRBV6-5 and TRBJ2-7; 7 bases agree with TRBD1. The CDR3 spans 14 residues. Trimming took 4 bases from V and 3 from J; bases not matched to a gene: 6. CDR1 is MNHEY and CDR2 is SVGAGI in the germline V gene. The CDR3 nucleotides are TGTGCCAGCAGTTGGGGGACAGCCTTCTACGAGCAGTACTTC. It translates to CASSWGTAFYEQYF.